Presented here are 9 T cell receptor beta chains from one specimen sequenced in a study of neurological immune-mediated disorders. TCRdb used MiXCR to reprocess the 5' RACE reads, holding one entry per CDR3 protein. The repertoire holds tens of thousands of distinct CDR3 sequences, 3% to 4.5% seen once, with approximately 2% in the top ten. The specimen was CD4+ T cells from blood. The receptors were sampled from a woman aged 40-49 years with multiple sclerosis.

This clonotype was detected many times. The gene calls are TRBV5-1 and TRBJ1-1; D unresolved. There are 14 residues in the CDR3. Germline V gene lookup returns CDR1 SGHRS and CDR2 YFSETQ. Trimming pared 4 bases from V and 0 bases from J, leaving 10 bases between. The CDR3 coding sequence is TGCGCCAGCAGCCCGGTGGGGATGAACACTGAAGCTTTCTTT. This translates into CASSPVGMNTEAFF.

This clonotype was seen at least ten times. The CDR3 spells CASSRGQGHEKLFF. As DNA, the CDR3 is TGTGCCAGCAGTAGGGGACAGGGGCATGAAAAACTGTTTTTT. V usage is TRBV12-3 or TRBV12-4 and J usage is TRBJ1-4; 10 positions match TRBD1. The length of the CDR3 is 14 residues. J was trimmed by 6 bases and V by 5 bases; bases with no gene match: 3.

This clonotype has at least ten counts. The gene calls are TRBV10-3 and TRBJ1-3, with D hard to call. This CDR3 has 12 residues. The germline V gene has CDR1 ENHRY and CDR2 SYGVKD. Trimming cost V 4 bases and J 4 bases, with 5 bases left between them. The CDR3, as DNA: TGTGCCATCAGTGGTAGGGGAAACACCATATATTTT. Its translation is CAISGRGNTIYF.

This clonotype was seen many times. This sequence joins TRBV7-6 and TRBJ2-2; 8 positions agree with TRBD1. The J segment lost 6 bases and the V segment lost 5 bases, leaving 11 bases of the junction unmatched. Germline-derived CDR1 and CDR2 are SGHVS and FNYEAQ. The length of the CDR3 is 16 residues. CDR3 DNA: TGTGCCAGCAGCATTACAGGGGGGAAAGGGGCCGGGGAGCTGTTTTTT. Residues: CASSITGGKGAGELFF.

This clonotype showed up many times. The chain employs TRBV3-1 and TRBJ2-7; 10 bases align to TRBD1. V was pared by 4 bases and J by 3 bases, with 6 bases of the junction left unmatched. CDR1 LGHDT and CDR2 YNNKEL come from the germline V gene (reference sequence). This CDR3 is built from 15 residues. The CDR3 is CASSPVGTGDYEQYF. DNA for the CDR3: TGTGCCAGCAGCCCTGTCGGGACAGGGGACTACGAGCAGTACTTC.

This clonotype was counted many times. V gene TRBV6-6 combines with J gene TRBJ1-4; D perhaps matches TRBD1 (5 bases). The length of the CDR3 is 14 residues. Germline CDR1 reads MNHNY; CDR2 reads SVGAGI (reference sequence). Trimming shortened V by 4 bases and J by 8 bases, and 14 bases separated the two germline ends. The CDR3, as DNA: TGTGCCAGCAGTTGGGGGAAGAGGGAGGAAAAACTGTTTTTT. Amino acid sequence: CASSWGKREEKLFF.

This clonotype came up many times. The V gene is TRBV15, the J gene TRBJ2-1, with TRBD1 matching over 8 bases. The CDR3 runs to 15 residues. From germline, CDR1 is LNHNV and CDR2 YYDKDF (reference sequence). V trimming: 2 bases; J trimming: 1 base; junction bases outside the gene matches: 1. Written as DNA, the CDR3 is TGTGCCACCAGCAGACAGGGGGCATCCTACAATGAGCAGTTCTTC. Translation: CATSRQGASYNEQFF.

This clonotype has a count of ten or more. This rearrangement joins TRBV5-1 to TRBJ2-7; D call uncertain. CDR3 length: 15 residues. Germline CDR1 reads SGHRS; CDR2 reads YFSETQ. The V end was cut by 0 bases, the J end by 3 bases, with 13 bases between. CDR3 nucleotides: TGCGCCAGCAGCTTGGGGCAGGCCTCCCTCTACGAGCAGTACTTC. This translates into CASSLGQASLYEQYF.

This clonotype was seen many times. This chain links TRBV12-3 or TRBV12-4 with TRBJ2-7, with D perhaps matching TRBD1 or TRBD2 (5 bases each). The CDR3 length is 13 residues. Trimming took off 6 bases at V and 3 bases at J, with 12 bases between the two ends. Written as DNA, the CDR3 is TGTGCCAGCAGCAGGGACCAAGACTACGAGCAGTACTTC. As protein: CASSRDQDYEQYF.